A selection of T cell receptor beta chains follows, all from one sample in a study of brain T cells in children with intractable seizures. This table comes from immunoSEQ multiplex PCR, and its TCRdb copy is limited to in-frame clones, with some not included. The table shows approximately 330,000 clones, with 93% occurring only once. Sequencing was performed on peripheral blood, taken more than 4 months after surgery. Receptor source: a boy younger than two with tuberous sclerosis and intractable seizures. The CDR3 runs from the conserved cysteine through the conserved F or W. D genes are given only for firm matches. Size is omitted from some rows. Given values are once, few, many or a class for expanded clones.

TRBJ1-2,NA,TRBV6-5,NA,TGTGCCAGTAGGGGGACTAGTGGCTACACCTTC,CASRGTSGYTF
TRBJ1-2,NA,TRBV28,NA,TGTGCCAGCACCACCAGGGGCAACTATGGCTACACCTTC,CASTTRGNYGYTF
TRBJ2-7,NA,TRBV5-1,NA,TGCGCCAGCAGCTCCAGTTTGGAGGGGGAGCAGTACTTC,CASSSSLEGEQYF
TRBJ1-2,TRBD1,TRBV3-1/TRBV3-2,NA,TGTGCCAGCAGCCAAGGAAGGGACAGGGGCTATGGCTACACCTTC,CASSQGRDRGYGYTF
TRBJ1-1,NA,TRBV30,NA,TGTGCCTGGAGTGGAGCGGACGAAGCTTTCTTT,CAWSGADEAFF
TRBJ1-1,NA,TRBV12-3/TRBV12-4,NA,TGTGCCAGCAGTACGGGGGCCCCCACTGAAGCTTTCTTT,CASSTGAPTEAFF
TRBJ2-7,NA,TRBV11-3,once,TGTGCCAGCAGCTTAGGAGATGCCTGGGTCGAGCAGTACTTC,CASSLGDAWVEQYF
TRBJ2-2,NA,TRBV12-3/TRBV12-4,once,TGTGCCACCCGGGGCACCGGGGAGCTGTTTTTT,CATRGTGELFF
TRBJ2-1,NA,TRBV7-9,NA,TGTGCCAGCAGCTTAGATTTAGAGGAGGGCCGACTGGGGGTTTGGCAGTTCTTC,CASSLDLEEGRLGVWQFF
TRBJ1-2,TRBD1,TRBV27,NA,TGTGCCAGCAGTTTGGCCCCGGGACAGGGGTATGGCTACACCTTC,CASSLAPGQGYGYTF
TRBJ1-1,NA,TRBV19,NA,TGTGCCAGTAGTATATTGAGGGGGAACACTGAAGCTTTCTTT,CASSILRGNTEAFF
TRBJ1-3,NA,TRBV5-1,NA,TGCGCCAGCAGCCCGCTCCTCTCTGGAAACACCATATATTTT,CASSPLLSGNTIYF
TRBJ1-2,NA,TRBV24-1,NA,TGTGCCACCAGTGATTTGCGAGCAGGGTACTATGGCTACACCTTC,CATSDLRAGYYGYTF
TRBJ2-2,NA,TRBV10-3,NA,TGTGCCATCAGTGACCGGGGGAGGAGGAACACCGGGGAGCTGTTTTTT,CAISDRGRRNTGELFF
TRBJ2-4,NA,TRBV18,NA,TGTGCCAGCTCACCACCATTATTGCTAGCCAAAAACATTCAGTACTTC,CASSPPLLLAKNIQYF
TRBJ1-1,NA,TRBV6-5,once,TGTGCCAGCAGTTATGGTATGACTGAAGCTTTCTTT,CASSYGMTEAFF
TRBJ2-3,TRBD2,TRBV19,NA,TGTGCCAGCCGTGCAGCGGGAGGAATGGATACGCAGTATTTT,CASRAAGGMDTQYF
TRBJ2-3,TRBD2,TRBV7-9,once,TGTGCCAGCAGCTTTAGCGGGACTGGTGAGGATACGCAGTATTTT,CASSFSGTGEDTQYF
TRBJ2-1,NA,TRBV15,NA,TGTGCCACCAGGGTCGGGACTCTCTCCTACAATGAGCAGTTCTTC,CATRVGTLSYNEQFF
TRBJ2-7,TRBD1,TRBV11-2,NA,TGTGCCAGCAGCCCTGGGACAGGGATCTACGAGCAGTACTTC,CASSPGTGIYEQYF
TRBJ2-3,NA,TRBV10-3,NA,TGTGCCATCAGTGAGTCGAGAAGCGTCCCCACAGATACGCAGTATTTT,CAISESRSVPTDTQYF
TRBJ2-7,TRBD1,TRBV6-1,NA,TGTGCCAGCAGTGATAGACCCTCCCGGGACAGAAAAAGAAACTACGAGCAGTACTTC,CASSDRPSRDRKRNYEQYF
TRBJ2-1,TRBD2,TRBV4-1,NA,TGCGCCAGCAGCCAAGAAACTAGCGGGAGTGTAAATGAGCAGTTCTTC,CASSQETSGSVNEQFF
TRBJ1-2,TRBD1,TRBV2,NA,TGTGCCAGCATCCGGGACAGGGAATATGGCTACACCTTC,CASIRDREYGYTF
TRBJ1-2,NA,TRBV4-2,NA,TGTGCCAGCAGCCAAGCCCCGGGGGCGGCCCAGGACTATGGCTACACCTTC,CASSQAPGAAQDYGYTF
TRBJ2-5,TRBD1,TRBV9,NA,TGTGCCAGCAGCGGCAGGACAGGGGAAAGGAGGCAAGAGACCCAGTACTTC,CASSGRTGERRQETQYF